A selection of T cell receptor beta chains follows, all from one sample in a study of blood T cells in healthy people across ages. TCRdb analysed the 5' RACE reads with MiXCR anew, one entry per CDR3 protein. The sample records approximately 700,000 distinct CDR3 sequences, approximately 29% being singletons. The sample taken for sequencing was blood. The receptors come from a woman at least 80 years old in good health. Each CDR3 is given with its conserved first and last residue. The order of the fields is V gene, D gene, J gene, clone size, CDR3 protein, CDR3 DNA. The D gene is left open where the match is weak. Not every row has a clone size; where given, it reads once, few, many or a size class.

TRBV12-3/TRBV12-4	.	TRBJ1-1	.	CASSQSGANTEAFF	TGTGCCAGCAGTCAATCCGGGGCTAACACTGAAGCTTTCTTT
TRBV30	.	TRBJ2-1	many	CAWSQGLRSYNEQFF	TGTGCCTGGAGTCAGGGACTGCGCTCCTACAATGAGCAGTTCTTC
TRBV6-5	.	TRBJ1-6	.	CASREGRSPLHF	TGTGCCAGCCGAGAGGGGCGGTCACCCCTCCACTTT
TRBV30	TRBD1	TRBJ2-7	few	CACLRTGSYEQYF	TGTGCCTGCCTCCGGACAGGGAGCTACGAGCAGTACTTC
TRBV5-1	.	TRBJ2-1	many	CASSSPGLASGQFF	TGCGCCAGCAGCTCGCCGGGGTTAGCCTCGGGGCAGTTCTTC
TRBV5-1	.	TRBJ1-5	many	CASSVTGDNQPQHF	TGCGCCAGCAGCGTGACTGGGGACAATCAGCCCCAGCATTTT
TRBV6-1	TRBD1	TRBJ2-3	many	CASRDRVTDTQYF	TGTGCCAGCCGGGACAGGGTTACAGATACGCAGTATTTT
TRBV12-3/TRBV12-4	.	TRBJ2-5	.	CASSSLRVRETQYF	TGTGCCAGCAGTTCCTTGAGGGTTCGCGAGACCCAGTACTTC
TRBV7-2	.	TRBJ2-3	.	CASSLSAAGRTDTQYF	TGTGCCAGCAGCTTATCAGCCGCGGGGAGGACAGATACGCAGTATTTT
TRBV20-1	.	TRBJ2-1	.	CSARPSRGVSSYNEQFF	TGCAGTGCTAGACCCTCGAGAGGCGTCTCCTCCTACAATGAGCAGTTCTTC
TRBV6-2/TRBV6-3	.	TRBJ2-1	many	CASSLSPNEQFF	TGTGCCAGCAGTCTCAGCCCCAATGAGCAGTTCTTC
TRBV7-2	TRBD1	TRBJ1-1	few	CASSRGPFPGQGREAFF	TGTGCCAGCAGCCGGGGCCCCTTTCCGGGACAGGGCCGTGAAGCTTTCTTT
TRBV21-1	.	TRBJ1-5	few	CASSKGQGNQPQHF	TGTGCCAGCAGTAAGGGACAGGGGAATCAGCCCCAGCATTTT
TRBV9	.	TRBJ1-6	few	CASSFERGNSYNSPLHF	TGTGCCAGCAGCTTCGAGCGAGGCAACTCCTATAATTCACCCCTCCACTTT
TRBV20-1	.	TRBJ1-2	.	CSAREPGYGYTF	TGCAGTGCTAGAGAACCGGGATATGGCTACACCTTC
TRBV20-1	.	TRBJ1-5	.	CITALGAVNQPQHF	TGCATTACAGCGCTCGGGGCCGTCAATCAGCCCCAGCATTTT
TRBV24-1	TRBD2	TRBJ2-7	many	CATSDNSGTSGYEQYF	TGTGCCACCAGTGATAACTCCGGGACTAGCGGCTACGAGCAGTACTTC
TRBV6-1	.	TRBJ1-2	.	CASSEWLIPYGYTF	TGTGCCAGCAGTGAATGGCTGATACCCTATGGCTACACCTTC
TRBV19	TRBD2	TRBJ2-2	.	CASSRTAGVGELFF	TGTGCCAGTAGTAGGACAGCGGGGGTCGGGGAGCTGTTTTTT
TRBV6-6	.	TRBJ1-3	once	CASSFPHSESTIYF	TGTGCCAGCAGTTTTCCCCATAGTGAAAGCACCATATATTTT
TRBV2	.	TRBJ1-5	.	CASSEGIQPQHF	TGTGCCAGCAGCGAAGGGATCCAGCCCCAGCATTTT
TRBV28	.	TRBJ1-2	many	CASIPQLGYYGYTF	TGTGCCAGCATCCCCCAGCTCGGATACTATGGCTACACCTTC
TRBV12-3/TRBV12-4	TRBD2	TRBJ2-1	once	CATRVLAENEQFF	TGTGCCACTAGAGTCCTAGCGGAGAATGAGCAGTTCTTC
TRBV29-1	.	TRBJ2-3	.	CNATGFLRGTDTQYF	TGCAACGCTACGGGATTCCTGAGAGGCACAGATACGCAGTATTTT
TRBV30	.	TRBJ1-6	few	CAWSVGWGSPNSPLHF	TGTGCCTGGAGTGTGGGATGGGGTTCACCCAATTCACCCCTCCACTTT
TRBV12-5	TRBD1	TRBJ1-1	.	CASGWGQGVNTEAFF	TGTGCTAGTGGTTGGGGACAGGGGGTGAACACTGAAGCTTTCTTT
TRBV12-3/TRBV12-4	TRBD2	TRBJ2-1	.	CASSAPSGRVSGEQFF	TGTGCCAGCAGTGCCCCTAGCGGGAGGGTGTCGGGTGAGCAGTTCTTC
TRBV11-2	.	TRBJ2-7	.	CASSSTKGYNEQYF	TGTGCCAGCAGCTCCACGAAGGGCTACAATGAGCAGTACTTC
TRBV7-8	.	TRBJ1-4	.	CASSLARTLNEKLFF	TGTGCCAGCAGCTTAGCGAGGACACTAAATGAAAAACTGTTTTTT